The subject of this entry is one T cell receptor (beta chain). The antigen is unknown. J lost 3 bases, V lost 4 bases, and 6 bases had no gene match. The germline CDR1 and CDR2 sequences are SGHNT and YYREEE (reference sequence). The CDR3 extends over 15 amino acids. The PCR made use of 60 Vbeta and 13 Jbeta primers. TCRdb's table, derived via immunoSEQ multiplex PCR, lists solely in-frame clones and lacks some. The profile shows about 120,000 clones, less than 80% of them singletons. This entry comes from a study of cytomegalovirus exposure and HLA in healthy donors. Study results and caveats: Sequences of the TCR beta chain were said to predict the HLA-A and HLA-B alleles of most subjects accurately. Most TCR beta V segments were productive about 90% or about 30% of the time in an earlier analysis. Indistinguishable V segments such as TRBV6-2 and TRBV6-3 were excluded. Available immune exposure information covered CMV serostatus only.

The source is a woman aged 40-49 years in good health and CMV-seropositive. The V call is TRBV5-4, the J call TRBJ2-1; 8 bases are shared with TRBD2. The sequenced sample consisted of PBMCs. CDR3 sequence (DNA): TGTGCCAGCAGCCCAGCTAGCGGGTACTACAATGAGCAGTTCTTC. Translating it yields CASSPASGYYNEQFF.